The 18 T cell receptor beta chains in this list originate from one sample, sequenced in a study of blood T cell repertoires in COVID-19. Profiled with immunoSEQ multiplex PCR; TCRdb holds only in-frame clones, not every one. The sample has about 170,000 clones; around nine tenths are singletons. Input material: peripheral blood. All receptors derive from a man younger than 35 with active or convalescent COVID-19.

The CDR3 sequence is CASSPDREVRLETQYF. DNA for the CDR3: TGTGCCAGCAGCCCCGACAGGGAGGTCCGCCTAGAGACCCAGTACTTC. The chain is built from TRBV5-4 and TRBJ2-5; perhaps TRBD1 as D (7 bases). Germline CDR1 SGHNT, CDR2 YYREEE (reference sequence). The CDR3 has 16 residues. Trimming removed 4 bases from V and 4 bases from J, with 20 bases in between.

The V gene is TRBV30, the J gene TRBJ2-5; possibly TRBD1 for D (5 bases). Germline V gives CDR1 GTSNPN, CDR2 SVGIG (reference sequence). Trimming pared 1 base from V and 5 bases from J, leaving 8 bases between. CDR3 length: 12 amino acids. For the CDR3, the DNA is TGTGCCTGGAGTGGGACAACGGAGACCCAGTACTTC. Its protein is CAWSGTTETQYF.

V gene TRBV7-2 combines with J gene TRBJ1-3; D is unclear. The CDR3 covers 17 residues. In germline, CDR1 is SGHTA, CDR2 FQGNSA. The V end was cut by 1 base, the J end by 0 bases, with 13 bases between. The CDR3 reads CASSLDPAGYSGNTIYF. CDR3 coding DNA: TGTGCCAGCAGCTTAGACCCTGCAGGATACTCTGGAAACACCATATATTTT.

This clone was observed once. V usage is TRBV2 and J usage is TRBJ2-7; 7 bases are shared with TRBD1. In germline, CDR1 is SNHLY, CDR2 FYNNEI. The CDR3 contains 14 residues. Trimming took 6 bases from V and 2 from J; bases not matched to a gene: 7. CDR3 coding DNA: TGTGCCAGCAGAGACAGGGACAGAACCTACGAGCAGTACTTC. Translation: CASRDRDRTYEQYF.

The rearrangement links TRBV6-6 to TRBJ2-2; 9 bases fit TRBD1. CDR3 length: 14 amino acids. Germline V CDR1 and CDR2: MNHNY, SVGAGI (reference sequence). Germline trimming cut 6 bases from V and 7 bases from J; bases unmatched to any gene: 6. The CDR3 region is CASRRQGEIGELFF. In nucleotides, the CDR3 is TGTGCCAGCAGGCGACAGGGGGAAATCGGGGAGCTGTTTTTT.

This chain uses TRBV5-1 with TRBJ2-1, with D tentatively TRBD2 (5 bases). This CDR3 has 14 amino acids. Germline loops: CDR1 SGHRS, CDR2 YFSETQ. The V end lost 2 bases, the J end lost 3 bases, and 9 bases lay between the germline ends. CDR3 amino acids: CASSFDGNYNEQFF. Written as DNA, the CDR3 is TGCGCCAGCAGCTTCGACGGGAACTACAATGAGCAGTTCTTC.

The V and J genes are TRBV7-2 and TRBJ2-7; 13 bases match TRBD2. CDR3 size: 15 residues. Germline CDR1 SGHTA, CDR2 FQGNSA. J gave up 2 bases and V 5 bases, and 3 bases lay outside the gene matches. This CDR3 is CASSAGTSGTYEQYF. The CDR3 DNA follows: TGTGCCAGCAGCGCCGGGACTAGCGGGACCTACGAGCAGTACTTC.

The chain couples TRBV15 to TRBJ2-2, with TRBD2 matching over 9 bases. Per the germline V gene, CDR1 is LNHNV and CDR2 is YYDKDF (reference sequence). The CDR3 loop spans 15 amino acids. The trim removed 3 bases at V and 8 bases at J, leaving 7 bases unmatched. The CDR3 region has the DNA TGTGCCACCAGCAGGTTCGGGACTAGCAATGGGGAGCTGTTTTTT. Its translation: CATSRFGTSNGELFF.

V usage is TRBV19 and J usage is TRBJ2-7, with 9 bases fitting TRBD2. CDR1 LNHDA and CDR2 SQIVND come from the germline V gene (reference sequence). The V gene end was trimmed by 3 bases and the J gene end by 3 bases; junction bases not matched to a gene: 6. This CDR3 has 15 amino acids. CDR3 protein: CASSITAGGNYEQYF. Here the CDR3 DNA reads TGTGCCAGTAGTATTACAGCGGGAGGAAACTACGAGCAGTACTTC.

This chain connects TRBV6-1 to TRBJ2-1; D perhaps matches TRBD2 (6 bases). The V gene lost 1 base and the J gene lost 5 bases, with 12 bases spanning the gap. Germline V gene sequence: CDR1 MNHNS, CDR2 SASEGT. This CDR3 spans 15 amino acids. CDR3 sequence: CASSEEGGENNEQFF. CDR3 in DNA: TGTGCCAGCAGTGAAGAAGGAGGGGAAAACAATGAGCAGTTCTTC.

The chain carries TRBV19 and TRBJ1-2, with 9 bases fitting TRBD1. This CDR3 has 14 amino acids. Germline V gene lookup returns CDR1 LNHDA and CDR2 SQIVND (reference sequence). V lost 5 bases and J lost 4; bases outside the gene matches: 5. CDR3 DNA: TGTGCCAGTAGTCCCGGGACAGGGAGCTATGGCTACACCTTC. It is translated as CASSPGTGSYGYTF.

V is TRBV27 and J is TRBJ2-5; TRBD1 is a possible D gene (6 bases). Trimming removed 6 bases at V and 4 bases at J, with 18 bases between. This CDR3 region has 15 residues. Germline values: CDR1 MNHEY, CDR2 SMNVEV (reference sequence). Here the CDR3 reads CASRLEWGLGETQYF. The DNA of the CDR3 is TGTGCCAGCAGACTAGAGTGGGGGCTGGGAGAGACCCAGTACTTC.

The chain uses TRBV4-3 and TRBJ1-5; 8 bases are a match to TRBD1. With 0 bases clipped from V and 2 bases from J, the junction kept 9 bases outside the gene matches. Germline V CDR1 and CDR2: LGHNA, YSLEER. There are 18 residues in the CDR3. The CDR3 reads CASSQEIPDRGRNQPQHF. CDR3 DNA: TGCGCCAGCAGCCAAGAAATCCCAGACAGGGGTCGCAATCAGCCCCAGCATTTT.

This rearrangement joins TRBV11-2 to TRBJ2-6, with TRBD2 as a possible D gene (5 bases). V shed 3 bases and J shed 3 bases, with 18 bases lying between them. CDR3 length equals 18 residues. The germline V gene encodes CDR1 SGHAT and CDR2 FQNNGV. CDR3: CASSFLPRGGVGANVLTF. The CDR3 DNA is TGTGCCAGCAGCTTTCTCCCCAGAGGAGGAGTTGGGGCCAACGTCCTGACTTTC.

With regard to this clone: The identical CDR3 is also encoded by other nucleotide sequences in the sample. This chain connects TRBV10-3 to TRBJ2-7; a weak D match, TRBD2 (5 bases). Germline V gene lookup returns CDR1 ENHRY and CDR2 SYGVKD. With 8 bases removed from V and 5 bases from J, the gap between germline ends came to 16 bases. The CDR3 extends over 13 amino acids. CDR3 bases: TGTGCCATCGCTCAGAGAGGGATCGACGAGCAGTACGTC. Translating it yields CAIAQRGIDEQYV.

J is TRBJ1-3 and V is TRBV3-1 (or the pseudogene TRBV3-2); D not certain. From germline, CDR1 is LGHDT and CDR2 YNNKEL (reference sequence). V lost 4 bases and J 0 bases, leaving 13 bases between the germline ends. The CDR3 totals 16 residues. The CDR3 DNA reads TGTGCCAGCAGCCTCACCACGCGCAACTCTGGAAACACCATATATTTT. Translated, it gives CASSLTTRNSGNTIYF.

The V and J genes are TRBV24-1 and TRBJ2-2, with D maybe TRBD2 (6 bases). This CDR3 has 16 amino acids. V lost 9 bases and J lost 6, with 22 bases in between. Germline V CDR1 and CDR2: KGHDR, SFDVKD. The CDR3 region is CATSPHSSAPSGELFF. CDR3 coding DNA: TGTGCCACCTCCCCCCACTCTAGCGCCCCATCCGGGGAGCTGTTTTTT.

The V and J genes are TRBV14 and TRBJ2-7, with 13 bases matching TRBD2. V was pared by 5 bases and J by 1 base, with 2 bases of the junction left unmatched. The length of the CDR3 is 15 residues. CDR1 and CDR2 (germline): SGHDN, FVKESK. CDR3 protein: CASSSLAGGSYEQYF. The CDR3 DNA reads TGTGCCAGCAGCTCACTAGCGGGAGGGTCCTACGAGCAGTACTTC.